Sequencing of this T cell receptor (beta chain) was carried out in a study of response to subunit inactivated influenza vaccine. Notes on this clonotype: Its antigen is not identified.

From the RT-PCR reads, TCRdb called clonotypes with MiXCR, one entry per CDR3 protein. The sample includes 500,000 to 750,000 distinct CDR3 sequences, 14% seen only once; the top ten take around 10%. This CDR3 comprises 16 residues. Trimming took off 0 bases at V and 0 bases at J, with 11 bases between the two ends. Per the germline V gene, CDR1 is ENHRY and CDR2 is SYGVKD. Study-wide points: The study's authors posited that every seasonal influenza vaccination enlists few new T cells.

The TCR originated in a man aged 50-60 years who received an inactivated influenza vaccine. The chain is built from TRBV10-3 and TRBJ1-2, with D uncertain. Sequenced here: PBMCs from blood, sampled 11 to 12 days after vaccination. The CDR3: CAISESRSIANYGYTF. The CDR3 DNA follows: TGTGCCATCAGTGAGTCCAGGAGCATTGCTAACTATGGCTACACCTTC.